The sequence of this T cell receptor (beta chain) was determined in a study of long-term antiretroviral therapy in people with HIV. Study-level findings and limits: Adherence to ART, viral resistance and therapy changes lacked any data. Blood sampling spanned 2004 to 2017, possibly under older ART regimens.

Researchers ran immunoSEQ v3.0 at survey level. TCRdb's table, derived via immunoSEQ multiplex PCR, lists solely in-frame clones and lacks some. The table has about 18,000 clones, roughly 80% seen once. Concerning this clone: The antigen is not known.

J gave up 7 bases and V 4 bases, and 12 bases lay outside the gene matches. Germline V gene sequence: CDR1 KGHSH, CDR2 LQKENI. This CDR3 contains 16 residues. This receptor was identified in a woman younger than 35 with HIV. This sequence joins TRBV18 and TRBJ2-1; TRBD1 matches 8 bases. The sample here was unsorted PBMCs, taken 0.6 years after starting antiretroviral therapy. DNA of the CDR3: TGTGCCAGCTCACTCTCCTCCGGACAGGGAAGGAATGAGCAGTTCTTC. It codes for CASSLSSGQGRNEQFF.